These 27 T cell receptor beta chains were all obtained from the same sample, sequenced in a study of T cell repertoires in cytomegalovirus infection. TCRdb passed the reads through MiXCR, listing each CDR3 protein once. The data show around 710,000 distinct CDR3 sequences, under 35% seen once. These receptors' targets are unknown. The source was cultured CD8+ T cells from PBMCs, collected from culture after CMV antigen stimulation. These TCRs come from a human donor in good health (CMV status not recorded). Some clones in this sample may be carry-over from other donors' samples.

This clonotype was found once. V is TRBV9 and J is TRBJ1-5; a possible D gene is TRBD1 (5 bases). Trimming removed 9 bases at V and 1 base at J, with 14 bases between. Germline CDR1 reads SGDLS; CDR2 reads YYNGEE. The CDR3 has 14 amino acids. The CDR3 loop reads CATGRGVSNQPQHF. The CDR3, as DNA: TGTGCCACCGGAAGAGGGGTAAGCAATCAGCCCCAGCATTTT.

V and J are TRBV7-9 and TRBJ1-3, with D possibly matching TRBD1 (5 bases). The germline V gene encodes CDR1 SEHNR and CDR2 FQNEAQ (reference sequence). The CDR3 covers 16 residues. The germline V and J ends were trimmed by 4 bases and 0 bases, with 13 bases remaining between them. The CDR3 sequence: CASSSGGRSSGNTIYF. As DNA, the CDR3 is TGTGCCAGCAGCTCTGGGGGACGGAGCTCTGGAAACACCATATATTTT.

The V gene is TRBV6-5, the J gene TRBJ2-3; D gene ambiguous. V lost 0 bases, J lost 0 bases, and 10 bases lay in between. Germline V gives CDR1 MNHEY, CDR2 SVGAGI. This CDR3 contains 16 residues. CDR3 in DNA: TGTGCCAGCAGTTACTCATTCGGTTCTAGCACAGATACGCAGTATTTT. It specifies CASSYSFGSSTDTQYF.

In regard to this clonotype: This could be a read error, since a much larger clone is one nucleotide away. V and J are TRBV7-6 and TRBJ2-1; D possibly matches TRBD1 or TRBD2 (5 bases each). Germline V gene sequence: CDR1 SGHVS, CDR2 FNYEAQ. There are 13 residues in the CDR3. CDR3 nucleotide sequence: TGTGCCAACAGCAATTTGGGGGTCAATGAGCAGTTCTTC. It yields the protein CANSNLGVNEQFF. Using reference TRBV7-6 and TRBJ2-1 for the parts outside the CDR3, the full variable domain is GAGVSQSPRYKVTKRGQDVALRCDPISGHVSLYWYRQALGQGPEFLTYFNYEAQQDKSGLPNDRFSAERPEGSISTLTIQRTEQRDSAMYRCANSNLGVNEQFFGPGTRLTVL.

The chain joins TRBV13 to TRBJ2-3, with 8 nucleotides matching TRBD2. Germline V CDR1 and CDR2: PRHDT, FYEKMQ (reference sequence). With V trimmed by 2 bases and J by 0 bases, 19 bases remained unmatched. This CDR3 is 21 amino acids long. The CDR3 here is CASSLTKIKAGEESSTDTQYF. CDR3 coding DNA: TGTGCCAGCAGCTTAACCAAGATCAAAGCGGGGGAGGAATCAAGCACAGATACGCAGTATTTT.

The genes are TRBV6-2 or TRBV6-3 and TRBJ2-2; a possible D gene is TRBD1 (6 bases). The germline gives CDR1 MNHEY, CDR2 SVGEGT. The CDR3 loop spans 13 amino acids. The V and J ends lost 5 bases and 7 bases respectively, with 11 bases between them. Written as DNA, the CDR3 is TGTGCCAGCAGTCGAGGGGGTAACGGGGAGCTGTTTTTT. Translation gives CASSRGGNGELFF.

Turning to this clonotype: At one boundary the junction diverges from the germline segment, which might be a read error. V gene TRBV11-3 combines with J gene TRBJ2-7, with D possibly matching TRBD1 (7 bases). Germline CDR1 SGHNT, CDR2 YENEEA. The CDR3 runs to 10 residues. The CDR3 loop is CRGASYEQYF. CDR3 DNA sequence: TGCAGGGGGGCATCCTACGAGCAGTACTTC.

The table lists this clonotype with a few counts. The chain is built from TRBV28 and TRBJ2-7; the match to TRBD2 covers 8 bases. The J segment lost 5 bases and the V segment lost 5 bases, leaving 8 bases of the junction unmatched. From germline, CDR1 is MDHEN and CDR2 SYDVKM. The CDR3 is made up of 14 amino acids. CDR3 in amino acids: CASSPPGGRDEQYF. The CDR3 DNA follows: TGTGCCAGCAGTCCGCCGGGAGGGAGGGACGAGCAGTACTTC.

The CDR3 DNA reads as TGTGCCAGCAGCCTGCAGGAGCGAGCCCACAATGAGCAGTTCTTC. Protein: CASSLQERAHNEQFF. This chain uses TRBV3-1 with TRBJ2-1, with D unresolved. This CDR3 is 15 amino acids long. CDR1 is LGHDT and CDR2 is YNNKEL in the germline V gene (reference sequence). Trimming removed 4 bases from V and 5 bases from J, with 15 bases in between.

The chain links TRBV28 to TRBJ1-5; possibly TRBD1 for D (5 bases). The CDR3 length is 15 residues. Trimming cost V 5 bases and J 4 bases, with 15 bases left between them. Per germline, CDR1 MDHEN and CDR2 SYDVKM. CDR3 sequence: CASSPQERRNQPQHF. CDR3 in DNA: TGTGCCAGCAGTCCACAGGAGAGACGAAATCAGCCCCAGCATTTT. The whole variable domain, remainder taken from reference TRBV28 and TRBJ1-5, is DVKVTQSSRYLVKRTGEKVFLECVQDMDHENMFWYRQDPGLGLRLIYFSYDVKMKEKGDIPEGYSVSREKKERFSLILESASTNQTSMYLCASSPQERRNQPQHFGDGTRLSIL.

This rearrangement joins TRBV6-5 to TRBJ1-1; D gene unclear. With 0 bases removed from V and 11 bases from J, the gap between germline ends came to 16 bases. Looked up from germline, CDR1 is MNHEY and CDR2 is SVGAGI. The CDR3 contains 14 residues. The CDR3 DNA is TGTGCCAGCAGTTACTCGACCACGGGGTCAATGGCTTTCTTT. Translation gives CASSYSTTGSMAFF.

This chain uses TRBV9 with TRBJ2-3, with TRBD2 matching over 7 bases. The CDR3 has 15 amino acids. Germline lookup yields CDR1 SGDLS and CDR2 YYNGEE. V gave up 5 bases and J gave up 0 bases; unmatched junction bases: 6. The chain's CDR3 is CASRPLAESTDTQYF. CDR3 nucleotide sequence: TGTGCCAGCAGACCTCTAGCGGAAAGCACAGATACGCAGTATTTT.

V and J are TRBV27 and TRBJ1-5; D is possibly TRBD1 (5 bases). The ends were cut back, 5 bases at V and 3 bases at J, with 26 bases in the middle. CDR3 length: 19 amino acids. Germline CDR1 and CDR2: MNHEY and SMNVEV (reference sequence). In DNA, the CDR3 is TGTGCCAGCAGTCCTACCTTTTTACGGGACCCCCCCATCAATCAGCCCCAGCATTTT. It codes for CASSPTFLRDPPINQPQHF.

This rearrangement joins TRBV6-8 to TRBJ2-7; the match to TRBD1 covers 9 bases. The CDR3 has 14 residues. Germline CDR1 and CDR2: MNHGY and SAAAGT. Losses at the gene ends were 3 bases for V and 5 bases for J; bases not matched to a gene: 5. CDR3 DNA sequence: TGTGCCAGCAGTTATGGACAGGGGCTCAACGAGCAGTACTTC. Its protein product is CASSYGQGLNEQYF.

The chain recombines TRBV6-5 with TRBJ1-1; tentatively, D is TRBD1 (6 bases). Trimming took 1 base from V and 4 from J, leaving 10 bases between them. In germline, CDR1 is MNHEY, CDR2 SVGAGI. The CDR3 has 14 residues. The CDR3 bases are TGTGCCAGCAGTTACTTACAGGGATTCACTGAAGCTTTCTTT. It translates to CASSYLQGFTEAFF.

V and J are TRBV28 and TRBJ1-1, with D unresolved. V lost 2 bases, J lost 4 bases, and 8 bases lay in between. Looked up from germline, CDR1 is MDHEN and CDR2 is SYDVKM. The CDR3 covers 13 residues. CDR3 bases: TGTGCCAGCAGTTTAGCTAGGGCCACTGAAGCTTTCTTT. Translated: CASSLARATEAFF.

The chain links TRBV29-1 to TRBJ1-2; perhaps TRBD1 as D (6 bases). The germline V gene encodes CDR1 SQVTM and CDR2 ANQGSEA. The CDR3 length is 13 residues. V was pared by 4 bases and J by 6 bases, with 15 bases between. The CDR3 protein is CSVVKGGRNGYTF. CDR3 nucleotides: TGCAGCGTTGTGAAGGGGGGCCGTAATGGCTACACCTTC. The full variable domain, completed using reference TRBV29-1 and TRBJ1-2, is SAVISQKPSRDICQRGTSLTIQCQVDSQVTMMFWYRQQPGQSLTLIATANQGSEATYESGFVIDKFPISRPNLTFSTLTVSNMSPEDSSIYLCSVVKGGRNGYTFGSGTRLTVV.

There are a few counts of this clonotype. This chain joins TRBV6-1 and TRBJ2-3, with 9 bases matching TRBD2. Per germline, CDR1 MNHNS and CDR2 SASEGT. CDR3 length: 18 amino acids. The V gene end was trimmed by 5 bases and the J gene end by 2 bases; junction bases not matched to a gene: 14. The CDR3 region is CASSPFYPLAGVTDTQYF. For the CDR3, the DNA is TGTGCCAGCAGTCCGTTTTACCCATTAGCGGGGGTCACAGATACGCAGTATTTT.

This clonotype was recorded a few times. The V and J genes are TRBV15 and TRBJ2-5; possibly TRBD2 for D (5 bases). Trimming cost V 3 bases and J 0 bases, with 14 bases left between them. CDR1 is LNHNV and CDR2 is YYDKDF in the germline V gene (reference sequence). This CDR3 contains 16 residues. The CDR3 reads CATSSGGKGYQETQYF. CDR3 coding DNA: TGTGCCACCAGCAGTGGAGGAAAAGGGTACCAAGAGACCCAGTACTTC.

This clonotype was detected only a few times. The chain combines TRBV4-3 with TRBJ2-2; 10 nucleotides match TRBD1. CDR3 length: 22 amino acids. Trimming cost V 0 bases and J 3 bases; bases outside gene matches: 19. Germline CDR1 reads LGHNA; CDR2 reads YSLEER. The CDR3 sequence is CASSQDLNERFSGTGDTGELFF. The CDR3 DNA sequence: TGCGCCAGCAGCCAAGATCTTAACGAACGGTTCTCCGGGACAGGGGACACCGGGGAGCTGTTTTTT.

The V call is TRBV6-1, the J call TRBJ1-1; TRBD1 is a possible D gene (5 bases). This CDR3 has 14 amino acids. Per germline, CDR1 MNHNS and CDR2 SASEGT. V lost 2 bases and J 7 bases, leaving 14 bases between the germline ends. The CDR3 DNA reads as TGTGCCAGCAGTGAAAGTCACAGGACACATGAAGCTTTCTTT. Its protein product is CASSESHRTHEAFF.

In its sample, this clonotype was seen a few times. J is TRBJ1-2 and V is TRBV7-9; D might be TRBD1 (5 bases). Trimming shortened V by 3 bases and J by 8 bases, and 19 bases separated the two germline ends. There are 15 residues in the CDR3. CDR1 SEHNR and CDR2 FQNEAQ come from the germline V gene (reference sequence). The DNA for the CDR3 is TGTGCCAGCAGCTTTCGGGCAGGGTTAATCGACGGCTACACCTTC. Protein sequence: CASSFRAGLIDGYTF.

Notes on this clonotype: Since no conserved phenylalanine or tryptophan closes the CDR3, a read error is the likely cause. This sequence joins TRBV7-4 and TRBJ1-6, with 9 nucleotides matching TRBD1. This CDR3 comprises 15 residues. CDR1 is SGHVT and CDR2 is SQSDAQ in the germline V gene. V gave up 5 bases and J gave up 9 bases; unmatched junction bases: 8. In DNA form, the CDR3 reads TGTGCCAGCAGCGACGGGACAGGGAGAGTTTCACCCCTCCACTAT. As protein: CASSDGTGRVSPLHY.

The J gene is TRBJ1-2, the V gene TRBV6-1; 11 bases fit TRBD1. Germline-derived CDR1 and CDR2 are MNHNS and SASEGT. V lost 5 bases, J lost 6 bases, and 14 bases stayed unmatched. There are 17 residues in the CDR3. CDR3 residues: CASSQHPSGQGGDGYTF. In DNA form, the CDR3 reads TGTGCCAGCAGTCAACATCCGTCGGGACAGGGGGGGGATGGCTACACCTTC.

There are a few counts of this clonotype. This sequence joins TRBV19 and TRBJ2-1, with a weak D call TRBD1 (8 bases). Trimming shortened V by 3 bases and J by 2 bases, and 14 bases separated the two germline ends. Germline CDR1 LNHDA, CDR2 SQIVND (reference sequence). The CDR3 is 16 amino acids. DNA of the CDR3: TGTGCCAGTAGTATCGGACAGGGAGGGCCCTACAATGAGCAGTTCTTC. Amino acids: CASSIGQGGPYNEQFF. The whole variable domain, filled in from reference TRBV19 and TRBJ2-1, reads DGGITQSPKYLFRKEGQNVTLSCEQNLNHDAMYWYRQDPGQGLRLIYYSQIVNDFQKGDIAEGYSVSREKKESFPLTVTSAQKNPTAFYLCASSIGQGGPYNEQFFGPGTRLTVL.

This clonotype was seen only a few times. The rearrangement joins TRBV7-9 to TRBJ1-4; D might be TRBD1 (5 bases). There are 13 residues in the CDR3. The germline gives CDR1 SEHNR, CDR2 FQNEAQ (reference sequence). V lost 2 bases to trimming and J lost 7 bases, with 8 bases between them. The CDR3 DNA is TGTGCCAGCAGCTTACCGGGGGGTGAAAAACTGTTTTTT. Translation gives CASSLPGGEKLFF.

The J gene is TRBJ1-1, the V gene TRBV10-3, with a weak D call TRBD1 (6 bases). V was shortened by 7 bases and J by 8 bases, with 17 bases between the two germline ends. The germline gives CDR1 ENHRY, CDR2 SYGVKD. The CDR3 is 13 residues long. CDR3 sequence: CAIKTTGQGEAFF. For the CDR3, the DNA is TGTGCCATCAAAACCACAGGGCAAGGGGAAGCTTTCTTT.